This TCR beta chain was profiled in a study of cytomegalovirus exposure and HLA in healthy donors listed by TCRdb under 2017. Study-wide context: According to an earlier analysis of several hundred of the donors, about 179 million T cells yielded 90 million to 130 million unique TCR beta sequences and about 300 Gb of sequence data. Roughly 300 gigabases of sequencing data and approximately 80 million unique TCR sequences were included in an early release covering roughly 600 HLA-typed donors. Of the approximately 400 genotyped donors, 81% were placed in the genetic ancestry cluster associated with self-reported Caucasian donors. The study aimed to test whether signatures of past pathogen exposure could be identified by cataloging public T cell receptors. The T cell repertoires of 666 subjects were profiled by immunosequencing and related to cytomegalovirus serostatus. Besides the first cohort of around 670 subjects, a separate validation cohort made up of over 100 different subjects was used. To predict cytomegalovirus infection status, the study combined high-throughput TCR immunosequencing, statistical association of individual TCRs with disease status, and machine learning. A later analysis re-examined previously published TCR beta repertoires from 500 to 700 donors and added high-resolution HLA genotyping to investigate patterns of TCR occurrence. The later analysis used no new phenotypic data to find candidate immune exposures, relying instead on TCR beta sequences and their occurrence across donors. To decide whether each TCR beta V gene segment behaved as functional or pseudogenic, an earlier analysis of some 540 of the donors relied on high-throughput TCR beta sequencing. Donor age, sex, ethnicity and CMV serostatus were compiled alongside the repertoire data. Genome-wide SNP genotypes for about 60% of the roughly 670 donors were used in a later genetic analysis, which treated that subset as a discovery cohort. Every repertoire in the discovery cohort had been generated on one and the same sequencing platform. HLA typing covered class I and class II loci at four-digit resolution. Typing coverage varied by locus: about 629-630 donors for A, B, C, DRB1 and DQB1; 522 for DQA1; more than 600 for DPA1; fewer than 480 for DPB1. Because of strong linkage in the cohort, five DR-DQ haplotypes were treated as single units for association and clustering. Among some 400 genotyped donors of the cohort, an average of approximately 240,000 unique TCR beta nucleotide sequences was sequenced per donor, of which 15% to 20% were non-productive. The paper's findings and limits, for the study overall: In vitro tests confirmed that a few of the cytomegalovirus-associated TCR beta chains recognize cytomegalovirus antigens. Assigning TCR associations to individual alleles was difficult when HLA alleles, especially DR and DQ, strongly co-occurred. The earlier analysis of 587 of the donors excluded some 15 rarely observed V segments, including chromosome 9 orphons, because counts were too low. Most TCR sequences were observed very rarely across donors, whereas some public TCRs were present in many individuals. The 87-base-pair reads could not distinguish some IMGT-functional V segments, including TRBV6-2 and TRBV6-3, so those segments were excluded. In both the original and validation cohorts, the classifier was reported to diagnose cytomegalovirus status with high specificity and sensitivity. In an earlier analysis of fewer than 750 of the donors, most TCR beta V segments were observed in productive rearrangements about 87% or about 30% of the time, broadly matching IMGT annotations. CMV serostatus was the only immune exposure information available for the cohort. Specific HLA alleles were associated with about 17,000 TCR beta sequences at a false discovery rate of 0.05 in a later analysis. Compared with equally common non-associated chains, HLA-associated TCR beta chains in a later analysis were more clonally expanded and had lower generation probabilities. Presence/absence analyses assumed roughly uniform sequencing depth across donors, an assumption that may not hold. A further reported finding was that TCR beta sequences accurately predicted the HLA-A and HLA-B alleles for most subjects in the first cohort. A group of highly shared sequence variants was considered likely to be a technical artifact of the sequencing pipeline. In the study, approximately 160 TCR beta chains were listed as associated with cytomegalovirus. Because HLA typing was unavailable for some donors at each locus, only the typed subset was used in association tests. Compared with the 666-donor mean, donors in an Asian-associated ancestry cluster had fewer N-insertions in productive TCRs, according to a later genetic analysis. Most CMV-associated TCR beta chains appeared to be HLA-restricted in a later analysis, and the HLA associations seemed to be driven largely by CMV exposure. In this cohort, only TCR beta chains were sequenced, and detectable features were limited by the absence of alpha or paired-chain data. A later analysis found that TCR association rates varied across HLA loci, with DRB1 alleles showing the most associated TCRs and HLA-C alleles the fewest. V-gene and J-gene trimming of TCR beta chains was associated with a missense DCLRE1C variant in a later genetic analysis, and the association was replicated in an independent cohort. According to the authors, the approach could potentially be generalized to other disease states and immunological phenotypes. Linkage disequilibrium might explain the correlated functional status among segregating V segments, but an unknown experimental factor could not be excluded. Several of the top co-occurrence clusters appeared to be linked to parvovirus B19, influenza, CMV and Epstein-Barr virus, according to a later analysis.

The cohort comprised 666 healthy bone marrow donors. At the time of sampling, every cohort member was nominally healthy, though immune exposures that went unrecorded were likely present. The donor was CMV seronegative and belonged to the group of 350 to 400 seronegative cohort members. Every donor gave a peripheral blood sample, and the peripheral blood mononuclear cells from that sample were used for TCR beta sequencing. Genomic DNA was extracted from the blood cell samples with the Qiagen DNeasy Blood Extraction Kit. Libraries came from the immunoSEQ multiplex PCR assay. For the multiplex PCR, a mixture combining 60 forward primers for TCR Vbeta segments and 13 reverse primers for TCR Jbeta segments was used. Amplification of the CDR3 region of rearranged TCR beta genes was performed with a multiplex PCR assay on genomic DNA. The Illumina HiSeq System was used to sequence the amplified TCR beta libraries as 87-base-pair reads. The paper's data handling went like this. In a later analysis, 77 million or so unique TCR beta chains were counted across the approximately 640 repertoires, and roughly 11 million of these chains were shared by at least two donors. To remove PCR and sequencing errors, raw reads were error-corrected and collapsed into unique sequences using a nearest-neighbor algorithm that merged closely related sequences. To assign V, D and J gene segments, CDR3 sequences were aligned to IMGT reference sequences. Each retained sequence needed at least a six-nucleotide match to both a V gene segment and a J gene segment. A rearrangement counted as productive if the CDR3 had no stop codons and remained in frame with V and J, and every other rearrangement counted as non-productive. CDR3 was defined by IMGT convention, running from the second conserved V-encoded cysteine to the conserved J-encoded phenylalanine. The earlier analysis of a few hundred of the donors excluded sequences that lacked an unambiguous match to a single V gene segment. In an earlier analysis of approximately 500 of the donors, a V segment was called functional when productive rearrangements were above 56.7%, and segregating when the standard deviation between donors exceeded 5%. To diagnose cytomegalovirus status from the catalog of TCR beta chain sequences, a statistical classification framework was built. In a later analysis, V and J genes were assigned by comparing TCR nucleotide sequences against IMGT/GENE-DB human TR gene sequences. In a later analysis, CDR3 sequences and most-parsimonious VDJ recombination scenarios were assigned using the TCRdist pipeline. In a later analysis, each TCR beta chain was defined by its CDR3 amino acid sequence together with its V-gene family, and reads without a unique V-gene family were excluded. A later analysis removed 592 highly shared, low-generation-probability nucleotide sequences to deal with suspected cross-contamination and a sequencing artifact. In a later analysis, a clonal expansion index was calculated for each public chain from normalized within-repertoire ranks of inferred template counts. In a later analysis, generation probabilities were computed using a VDJ recombination model fitted to out-of-frame rearrangements, and the results were checked against IGoR. A later analysis scored TCR-TCR, TCR-HLA and TCR-CMV co-occurrence with hypergeometric tests, applying a repertoire-size bias correction to TCR pairs. A later analysis estimated false discovery rates by permuting HLA or CMV assignments 20 times. In a later analysis, co-occurring TCRs were grouped using DBSCAN, with TCRdist sequence similarity added in when clustering inside HLA-allele-positive subsets. Repertoires with fewer than 30,000 or more than 120,000 public chains, plus five repertoires with anomalous nucleotide sharing, were excluded from co-occurrence clustering. TCRdb mirrors the immuneACCESS table, restricted to in-frame sequences. Some clones are absent from its copies; in checked studies, under half trace to an unresolved V gene, and the reason for the others is unknown. Clone size and the V and J calls come from that table; the DNA yielded D and trimming. In all, the sample holds about 190,000 clones, and 73% of those were seen once. 1.5% to 2% of the sample is in the top ten clones.

Based on the germline V gene (reference sequence), the CDR1 and CDR2 sequences are GTSNPN and SVGIG. Germline trimming amounts to 1 base on V and 10 bases on J, with 7 as the count of junction bases outside the gene matches. From the cysteine up to the phenylalanine, the CDR3 has a length of 13 residues. Here the CDR3 DNA is all that survives: 39 bases in frame from base 1. Worth noting for this clone: Which antigen it targets is not known. Base quality data are lacking; no much larger clone is found one base away.

Sequenced material: PBMCs. Recombination connected TRBV30 to TRBJ1-2; 9 central bases correspond to TRBD1. The TCR sequence derives from a woman aged 30 to 39 in good health and CMV-seronegative. The base sequence is TGTGCCTGGAGTGAGACAGGGGGTACTGTCTACACCTTC. This translates into CAWSETGGTVYTF.